This T cell receptor beta chain was identified during a study of T-cell reconstitution after alpha-beta-depleted transplantation in children. This clonotype was recorded many times. V shed 5 bases and J shed 5 bases, with 15 bases lying between them. This CDR3 spans 13 amino acids. CDR1 SQVTM and CDR2 ANQGSEA come from the germline V gene. A library of TCRbeta sequences, prepared with unique molecular identifiers, was generated. One entry per CDR3 protein results from TCRdb running MiXCR on the PCR reads. Among about 690,000 distinct CDR3 sequences listed, 16% were seen once. The chain links TRBV29-1 to TRBJ1-2; tentatively, D is TRBD1 (6 bases). The sequenced sample was PBMCs from the stem cell graft donor, obtained from the stem cell graft. The origin of this receptor is a human donor who donated a stem cell graft to a child with acute myeloid leukemia. The CDR3 region is CSVKPGGDYGYTF. The CDR3 DNA sequence: TGCAGCGTTAAACCTGGGGGCGATTATGGCTACACCTTC.